Given below is one T cell receptor (beta chain) in context. TCRdb's table, derived via immunoSEQ multiplex PCR, lists solely in-frame clones and lacks some. The table lists fewer than 200,000 clones, 70% to 90% of them singletons. Looked up from germline, CDR1 is SGHTA and CDR2 is FQGTGA. This CDR3 has 18 residues. V shed 5 bases, J shed 6 bases, and the junction held 13 bases outside the gene matches. This specimen comes from a study of blood T cell repertoires in COVID-19. Study overall: The study drew acute and convalescent COVID-19 samples from the United States, Italy and Spain.

Source material: peripheral blood. The receptor's source is a man aged 55 to 70 who had recovered from COVID-19. The chain recombines TRBV7-3 with TRBJ2-2, with 12 bases aligning to TRBD2. The CDR3 protein is CASSPRRGLAGKAGELFF. CDR3 sequence (DNA): TGTGCCAGCAGCCCTCGGCGGGGACTAGCGGGCAAGGCCGGGGAGCTGTTTTTT.